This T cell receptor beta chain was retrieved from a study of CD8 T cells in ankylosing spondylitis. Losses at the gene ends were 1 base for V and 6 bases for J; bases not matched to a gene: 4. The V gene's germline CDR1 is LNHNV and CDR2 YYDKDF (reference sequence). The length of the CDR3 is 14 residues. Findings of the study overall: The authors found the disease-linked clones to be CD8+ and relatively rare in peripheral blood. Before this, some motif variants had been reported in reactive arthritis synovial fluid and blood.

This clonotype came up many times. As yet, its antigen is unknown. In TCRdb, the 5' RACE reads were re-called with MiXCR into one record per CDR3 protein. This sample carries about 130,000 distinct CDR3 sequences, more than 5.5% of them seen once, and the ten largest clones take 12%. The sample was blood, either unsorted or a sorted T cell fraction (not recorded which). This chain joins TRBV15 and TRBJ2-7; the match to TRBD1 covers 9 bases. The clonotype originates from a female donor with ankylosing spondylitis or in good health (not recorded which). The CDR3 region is CATSRGGTGIEQYF. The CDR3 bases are TGTGCCACCAGCAGAGGGGGGACAGGGATCGAGCAGTACTTC. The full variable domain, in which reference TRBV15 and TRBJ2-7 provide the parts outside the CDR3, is DAMVIQNPRYQVTQFGKPVTLSCSQTLNHNVMYWYQQKSSQAPKLLFHYYDKDFNNEADTPDNFQSRRPNTSFCFLDIRSPGLGDTAMYLCATSRGGTGIEQYFGPGTRLTVT.